A single sample gave rise to the 23 T cell receptor beta chains below, sequenced in a study of blood T cell repertoires in COVID-19. TCRdb's table, derived via immunoSEQ multiplex PCR, lists solely in-frame clones and lacks some. The sample includes approximately 250,000 clones, 88% of them seen just once. Sequenced material: PBMCs or T cells enriched from blood (not recorded which). The origin of the receptors is a woman in her twenties or thirties who had recovered from COVID-19.

As regards this clone: Other DNA sequences in the sample encode the same CDR3. The chain combines TRBV30 with TRBJ2-2; no clear D gene. The CDR3 contains 13 residues. Germline-derived CDR1 and CDR2 are GTSNPN and SVGIG (reference sequence). The ends were cut back, 0 bases at V and 5 bases at J, with 7 bases in the middle. The CDR3, as DNA: TGTGCCTGGAGTGTACTGAGTACCGGGGAGCTGTTTTTT. Its protein product is CAWSVLSTGELFF.

V gene TRBV5-1 combines with J gene TRBJ1-4; D is unclear. Between the trimmed V and J ends, which lost 0 bases and 3 bases, there was a span of 6 bases. The CDR3 consists of 14 residues. Germline V CDR1 and CDR2: SGHRS, YFSETQ. The CDR3 DNA sequence: TGCGCCAGCAGCTTGGACAGATCTAATGAAAAACTGTTTTTT. Translation: CASSLDRSNEKLFF.

V is TRBV11-1 and J is TRBJ2-2; 8 bases fit TRBD2. Germline lookup yields CDR1 SGHAT and CDR2 FQDESV (reference sequence). J gave up 6 bases and V 1 base, and 1 base lay outside the gene matches. CDR3 length: 14 residues. The CDR3 DNA reads as TGTGCCAGCAGCTTAGTAGCGGGGCCCGGGGAGCTGTTTTTT. It is translated as CASSLVAGPGELFF.

This chain links TRBV9 with TRBJ2-2, with D perhaps TRBD2 (6 bases). This CDR3 spans 15 amino acids. Germline V lookup: CDR1 SGDLS, CDR2 YYNGEE. V was clipped by 5 bases and J by 0 bases, with 11 bases between them. The CDR3 nucleotides are TGTGCCAGCAGAGTTGGAGGGGCGAACACCGGGGAGCTGTTTTTT. Amino acids: CASRVGGANTGELFF.

V and J are TRBV7-9 and TRBJ1-2; 7 positions match TRBD1. V lost 4 bases and J lost 2; bases outside the gene matches: 4. The CDR3 is made up of 14 amino acids. Germline V gives CDR1 SEHNR, CDR2 FQNEAQ (reference sequence). In nucleotides, the CDR3 is TGTGCCAGCAGCTCCCAGGGACAGAACTATGGCTACACCTTC. The encoded protein is CASSSQGQNYGYTF.

The chain has TRBV27 and TRBJ1-1; TRBD1 aligns across 8 bases. Germline trimming cut 4 bases from V and 3 bases from J; bases unmatched to any gene: 7. Germline V gene data show CDR1 as MNHEY and CDR2 as SMNVEV (reference sequence). The CDR3 covers 15 residues. CDR3 region: CASSSPGTGDTEAFF. The CDR3 nucleotides are TGTGCCAGCAGTTCTCCCGGGACAGGCGACACTGAAGCTTTCTTT.

The J gene is TRBJ2-3, the V gene TRBV7-3; 8 bases match TRBD2. The CDR3 loop spans 14 amino acids. CDR1 and CDR2 from the germline V gene are SGHTA and FQGTGA. Trimming removed 5 bases from V and 9 bases from J; junction bases left unmatched: 10. The CDR3 DNA sequence: TGTGCCAGCAGCCGATCTACTAGCGGAGGGACGCAGTATTTT. Its protein is CASSRSTSGGTQYF.

The chain couples TRBV27 to TRBJ1-1, with TRBD1 as a possible D gene (6 bases). V was cut by 2 bases and J by 5 bases, with 21 bases left in between. The CDR3 spans 17 residues. Looked up from germline, CDR1 is MNHEY and CDR2 is SMNVEV (reference sequence). This CDR3 is CASSLRMGARVRTEAFF. CDR3 nucleotide sequence: TGTGCCAGCAGTTTAAGGATGGGGGCGCGGGTCCGGACTGAAGCTTTCTTT.

This chain links TRBV15 with TRBJ2-7; TRBD2 matches at 8 bases. Trimming cost V 2 bases and J 6 bases; bases outside gene matches: 9. From germline, CDR1 is LNHNV and CDR2 YYDKDF (reference sequence). The CDR3 totals 15 residues. The CDR3: CATSRRTREVTEQYF. In DNA form, the CDR3 reads TGTGCCACCAGCAGAAGGACGCGGGAGGTAACCGAGCAGTACTTC. Variable domain in full (rest from reference TRBV15 and TRBJ2-7): DAMVIQNPRYQVTQFGKPVTLSCSQTLNHNVMYWYQQKSSQAPKLLFHYYDKDFNNEADTPDNFQSRRPNTSFCFLDIRSPGLGDTAMYLCATSRRTREVTEQYFGPGTRLTVT.

This sequence joins TRBV7-9 and TRBJ1-4; 7 positions agree with TRBD1. The CDR3 runs to 15 residues. Germline assignment: CDR1 SEHNR and CDR2 FQNEAQ (reference sequence). V gave up 4 bases and J gave up 4 bases; unmatched junction bases: 6. The chain's CDR3 is CASSSDRSINEKLFF. CDR3 DNA: TGTGCCAGCAGCTCGGACAGGTCCATTAATGAAAAACTGTTTTTT.

The rearrangement links TRBV18 to TRBJ1-1; the D gene is possibly TRBD1 (5 bases). Germline values: CDR1 KGHSH, CDR2 LQKENI. V was shortened by 2 bases and J by 0 bases, with 16 bases between the two germline ends. The length of the CDR3 is 17 residues. The CDR3 here is CASSPVLRGTMNTEAFF. The CDR3 nucleotides read TGTGCCAGCTCACCAGTCTTAAGGGGCACCATGAACACTGAAGCTTTCTTT.

This chain uses TRBV6-5 with TRBJ1-6; 7 bases match TRBD1. The germline V gene encodes CDR1 MNHEY and CDR2 SVGAGI. The CDR3 contains 15 residues. V trimming: 6 bases; J trimming: 6 bases; junction bases outside the gene matches: 8. The CDR3 reads CASSPVSGGNSPLHF. The CDR3 DNA is TGTGCCAGCAGCCCCGTGTCAGGGGGTAATTCACCCCTCCACTTT.

This chain links TRBV5-8 with TRBJ2-1, with 10 bases fitting TRBD2. The junction had 5 bases not matched to a gene; V was cut back by 4 bases and J by 4 bases. CDR3 length equals 15 residues. Germline assignment: CDR1 SGHTS and CDR2 YDEGEE. For the CDR3, the DNA is TGTGCCAGCAGCCGTAGCGGGGGGATTTACAATGAGCAGTTCTTC. Translating it yields CASSRSGGIYNEQFF.

The chain uses TRBV6-5 and TRBJ2-7, with TRBD2 matching 10 bases. Germline V lookup: CDR1 MNHEY, CDR2 SVGAGI. The V gene end was trimmed by 6 bases and the J gene end by 6 bases; junction bases not matched to a gene: 11. The length of the CDR3 is 15 residues. CDR3 amino acids: CASRTVAGGKVEQYF. Written as DNA, the CDR3 is TGTGCCAGCAGGACCGTAGCGGGAGGAAAGGTCGAGCAGTACTTC.

The chain carries TRBV4-3 and TRBJ1-2; D not resolved. The CDR3 is 15 residues long. Per germline, CDR1 LGHNA and CDR2 YSLEER. The V and J ends lost 1 base and 6 bases respectively, with 15 bases between them. CDR3 region: CASSQVSPGRNGYTF. In nucleotides, the CDR3 is TGCGCCAGCAGCCAAGTAAGTCCGGGGAGGAATGGCTACACCTTC.

V and J are TRBV3-1 (or the pseudogene TRBV3-2) and TRBJ2-3; D possibly corresponds to TRBD2 (5 bases). Germline V lookup: CDR1 LGHDT, CDR2 YNNKEL (reference sequence). The V end was cut by 3 bases, the J end by 9 bases, with 10 bases between. The CDR3 is 12 residues long. The CDR3 bases are TGTGCCAGCAGCCAGGCTACGGGGACGCAGTATTTT. This translates into CASSQATGTQYF.

The rearrangement links TRBV5-1 to TRBJ1-4; D is unclear. V was clipped by 5 bases and J by 0 bases, with 17 bases between them. CDR3 length: 17 residues. Germline lookup yields CDR1 SGHRS and CDR2 YFSETQ. The CDR3 here is CASSTLGGLATNEKLFF. In DNA form, the CDR3 reads TGCGCCAGCAGTACCCTCGGAGGACTTGCAACTAATGAAAAACTGTTTTTT.

This clone was counted once. The genes are TRBV9 and TRBJ2-7, with D perhaps matching TRBD2 (5 bases). CDR1 is SGDLS and CDR2 is YYNGEE in the germline V gene. The CDR3 is 12 residues long. Trimming removed 9 bases from V and 2 bases from J, with 12 bases in between. The chain's CDR3 is CATKPGTYEQYF. Written as DNA, the CDR3 is TGTGCCACTAAACCGGGGACCTACGAGCAGTACTTC. Combining the CDR3 with reference TRBV9 and TRBJ2-7 gives the whole variable domain DSGVTQTPKHLITATGQRVTLRCSPRSGDLSVYWYQQSLDQGLQFLIQYYNGEERAKGNILERFSAQQFPDLHSELNLSSLELGDSALYFCATKPGTYEQYFGPGTRLTVT.

This clone showed up just once. J is TRBJ2-7 and V is TRBV9; 8 nucleotides line up with TRBD2. From germline, CDR1 is SGDLS and CDR2 YYNGEE. The CDR3 runs 17 residues. V gave up 4 bases and J gave up 1 base; unmatched junction bases: 13. The CDR3 here is CASSPEGLEKISYEQYF. Written as DNA, the CDR3 is TGTGCCAGCAGCCCCGAGGGACTAGAAAAGATTTCCTACGAGCAGTACTTC.

V usage is TRBV7-9 and J usage is TRBJ1-2, with unresolved D. V dropped 5 bases and J dropped 4 bases, with 14 bases sitting between them. Germline values: CDR1 SEHNR, CDR2 FQNEAQ (reference sequence). The CDR3 consists of 14 residues. The CDR3 nucleotides read TGTGCCAGCAGCGGAACCGCTCTAGGCTATGGCTACACCTTC. As protein: CASSGTALGYGYTF.

This chain links TRBV20-1 with TRBJ1-5; possible D gene TRBD1, 6 bases. The germline V gene encodes CDR1 DFQATT and CDR2 SNEGSKA (reference sequence). The V end lost 3 bases, the J end lost 5 bases, and 8 bases lay between the germline ends. This CDR3 has 12 residues. CDR3 region: CSASPGDQPQHF. DNA for the CDR3: TGCAGTGCTAGTCCAGGGGATCAGCCCCAGCATTTT.

The V gene is TRBV5-1, the J gene TRBJ1-1; TRBD1 is a possible D gene (6 bases). V shed 4 bases and J shed 1 base, with 8 bases lying between them. The CDR3 is 13 residues long. The germline gives CDR1 SGHRS, CDR2 YFSETQ. The CDR3 DNA reads TGCGCCAGCAGCAGACAGGAGAACACTGAAGCTTTCTTT. It encodes CASSRQENTEAFF.

V usage is TRBV2 and J usage is TRBJ2-1; TRBD2 matches 8 bases. The germline V gene has CDR1 SNHLY and CDR2 FYNNEI. The CDR3 consists of 15 residues. V was clipped by 7 bases and J by 5 bases; unmatched bases: 10. The CDR3: CASITSGGPNNEQFF. CDR3 nucleotide sequence: TGTGCCAGCATTACGAGCGGGGGCCCAAACAATGAGCAGTTCTTC.